These 27 T cell receptor beta chains were sequenced from one sample in a study of human CD8 memory T cell subsets. By UMI-labeled 5' RACE, the TCR beta libraries were made. TCRdb reprocessed the 5' RACE reads and stores each CDR3 protein as one record, lacking DNA. The sample includes 6,500 to 8,000 distinct CDR3 sequences. Sequences were obtained from CD8+ T cells from PBMCs. The receptors here all came from a human donor in good health.

V is TRBV29-1 and J is TRBJ2-3; TCRdb names TRBD1, which stays unverified in the absence of DNA. The germline CDR1 and CDR2 sequences are SQVTM and ANQGSEA. CDR3 size: 12 residues. The CDR3 reads CSVVPPNYTQYF.

The CDR3 is CSAREPAGTYEQYF. The chain uses TRBV20-1 and TRBJ2-7; there is no DNA to check the TCRdb D call of TRBD2. The CDR3 is 14 amino acids. Germline assignment: CDR1 DFQATT and CDR2 SNEGSKA (reference sequence).

The chain carries TRBV7-9 and TRBJ1-3. There are 13 residues in the CDR3. The germline CDR1 and CDR2 sequences are SEHNR and FQNEAQ (reference sequence). CDR3 loop: CASSPRSGNTIYF.

Judged by frequency, this clonotype is medium-sized. The V gene is TRBV7-9, the J gene TRBJ2-5; checking the TCRdb D call of TRBD2 is not possible without DNA. The length of the CDR3 is 16 residues. Germline CDR1 is SEHNR and CDR2 is FQNEAQ (reference sequence). This CDR3 is CASSSRLAAPQETQYF.

This rearrangement joins TRBV27 to TRBJ2-7. The CDR3 spans 14 residues. Germline-derived CDR1 and CDR2 are MNHEY and SMNVEV (reference sequence). CDR3 residues: CASSLNIGSYEQYF.

This rearrangement joins TRBV29-1 to TRBJ2-7; the D gene TCRdb calls, TRBD2, cannot be checked with no DNA. Germline lookup yields CDR1 SQVTM and CDR2 ANQGSEA. The CDR3 consists of 14 residues. CDR3: CSVEDPTSRGEQYF.

The rearrangement links TRBV9 to TRBJ2-1; TCRdb selects TRBD2, and the lack of DNA leaves this call unchecked. Germline V gene lookup returns CDR1 SGDLS and CDR2 YYNGEE. This CDR3 is 17 amino acids long. Here the CDR3 reads CASSVDRLARTYNEQFF. The full variable domain, in which reference TRBV9 and TRBJ2-1 provide the parts outside the CDR3, is DSGVTQTPKHLITATGQRVTLRCSPRSGDLSVYWYQQSLDQGLQFLIQYYNGEERAKGNILERFSAQQFPDLHSELNLSSLELGDSALYFCASSVDRLARTYNEQFFGPGTRLTVL.

The V call is TRBV20-1, the J call TRBJ2-7; TCRdb's assignment of TRBD2 cannot be checked, as there is no DNA. The CDR3 length is 18 residues. The germline V gene has CDR1 DFQATT and CDR2 SNEGSKA (reference sequence). The CDR3 here is CSARGLAGGPGGSYEQYF.

The chain links TRBV3-1 to TRBJ1-5. In germline, CDR1 is LGHDT, CDR2 YNNKEL (reference sequence). The CDR3 runs to 14 residues. The CDR3 loop reads CASSQGGTDQPQHF.

This chain links TRBV20-1 with TRBJ2-2; TCRdb returns TRBD2, unconfirmable since there is no DNA. Germline lookup yields CDR1 DFQATT and CDR2 SNEGSKA (reference sequence). The CDR3 loop spans 14 amino acids. CDR3: CSAPSGRRTGELFF.

Considering frequency, this clonotype is large. The chain has TRBV4-2 and TRBJ2-1; lacking DNA, the TRBD2 call made by TCRdb goes unchecked. This CDR3 region has 17 residues. The germline V gene encodes CDR1 LGHNA and CDR2 YNFKEQ. The CDR3 protein is CASSQDTSASGRDEQFF.

This clonotype is labeled medium-sized based on frequency. The rearrangement joins TRBV7-9 to TRBJ2-2. The germline V gene encodes CDR1 SEHNR and CDR2 FQNEAQ (reference sequence). The CDR3 extends over 13 amino acids. CDR3 amino acids: CATIGMNTGELFF.

This clonotype ranks as medium-sized in terms of frequency. This chain connects TRBV29-1 to TRBJ2-1; TCRdb selects TRBD2, and the lack of DNA leaves this call unchecked. Germline V gene sequence: CDR1 SQVTM, CDR2 ANQGSEA. The CDR3 is 15 amino acids. CDR3: CSVDRTSGGYNEQFF.

This clonotype is classed as medium-sized by frequency. The CDR3 reads CSVDLGAGNEQYF. The chain joins TRBV29-1 to TRBJ2-7; the TCRdb call, TRBD1, lacks DNA for checking. The germline gives CDR1 SQVTM, CDR2 ANQGSEA. This CDR3 is 13 amino acids long.

This chain connects TRBV6-4 to TRBJ2-3; the D call of TRBD1 rests on TCRdb alone, since no DNA is present to check it. This CDR3 region has 14 residues. Germline CDR1 MRHNA, CDR2 SNTAGT. This chain's CDR3 is CASSDGQGADTQYF.

Its frequency marks this clonotype as medium-sized. The rearrangement joins TRBV4-1 to TRBJ1-1; there is no DNA to check the TCRdb D call of TRBD1. Per the germline V gene, CDR1 is MGHRA and CDR2 is YSYEKL. This CDR3 is 15 amino acids long. The CDR3 protein is CASSQEAQGDTEAFF.

This clonotype is medium-sized (0.01 to 0.1%) by frequency. This chain joins TRBV6-5 and TRBJ1-2; TCRdb selects TRBD1, and the lack of DNA leaves this call unchecked. Germline V gene data show CDR1 as MNHEY and CDR2 as SVGAGI. The CDR3 loop spans 14 amino acids. CDR3 sequence: CASSQRDRAYGYTF.

The chain couples TRBV5-1 to TRBJ2-3; without DNA, the TCRdb call of TRBD2 cannot be checked. The CDR3 length is 15 residues. Germline V lookup: CDR1 SGHRS, CDR2 YFSETQ. The CDR3 loop reads CASSLAASGKDTQYF.

This clonotype shows up as medium-sized by frequency. The CDR3: CSARDLTGNTGELFF. The V gene is TRBV20-1, the J gene TRBJ2-2. Germline lookup yields CDR1 DFQATT and CDR2 SNEGSKA (reference sequence). The CDR3 runs 15 residues.

The chain combines TRBV12-3 or TRBV12-4 with TRBJ1-3. This CDR3 is built from 14 residues. CDR3 protein: CASSQGGSGNTIYF.

This clonotype is classed as medium-sized by frequency. This rearrangement joins TRBV28 to TRBJ2-4; TCRdb picks TRBD1, but there is no DNA to check that call. This CDR3 spans 13 amino acids. Germline CDR1 and CDR2: MDHEN and SYDVKM. CDR3 region: CASRWGSKNIQYF.

J is TRBJ2-7 and V is TRBV27; the D call of TRBD1 rests on TCRdb alone, since no DNA is present to check it. There are 13 residues in the CDR3. Germline V gene sequence: CDR1 MNHEY, CDR2 SMNVEV (reference sequence). CDR3 amino acids: CASSLTSKGEQYF.

This clonotype is called medium-sized (0.01 to 0.1%) based on its frequency. The gene calls are TRBV6-1 and TRBJ2-7; no DNA is available, so the TRBD1 call from TCRdb remains unchecked. Germline values: CDR1 MNHNS, CDR2 SASEGT. CDR3 length: 14 residues. CDR3 sequence reads: CASDRDREPYEQYF.

This clonotype is called medium-sized based on its frequency. The genes are TRBV29-1 and TRBJ2-7; TCRdb picks TRBD1, but there is no DNA to check that call. CDR3 size: 13 residues. Germline V gene data show CDR1 as SQVTM and CDR2 as ANQGSEA. The CDR3 sequence is CSVEGQTTYEQYF.

The rearrangement joins TRBV27 to TRBJ1-2. The CDR3 covers 14 residues. Germline V gene data show CDR1 as MNHEY and CDR2 as SMNVEV (reference sequence). The CDR3 loop reads CASSREARDYGYTF.

According to its frequency, this clonotype is medium-sized. The chain is built from TRBV24-1 and TRBJ2-1; TCRdb indicates TRBD2, and absent DNA this call remains unverified. The germline V gene has CDR1 KGHDR and CDR2 SFDVKD. There are 17 residues in the CDR3. The chain's CDR3 is CATSDPLAGAVSNEQFF.

This chain joins TRBV7-9 and TRBJ2-1; TCRdb returns TRBD2, unconfirmable since there is no DNA. Looked up from germline, CDR1 is SEHNR and CDR2 is FQNEAQ (reference sequence). This CDR3 spans 16 amino acids. The CDR3 is CASSPKTSGASNEQFF.